This T cell receptor beta chain was profiled in a study of blood T cell repertoires in COVID-19. CDR3 length equals 12 residues. V was clipped by 6 bases and J by 10 bases; unmatched bases: 5. Germline loops: CDR1 LNHDA, CDR2 SQIVND (reference sequence). How the authors handled the data: For nucleated cells, counts were estimated from reference gene primer amplification. Here immunoSEQ multiplex PCR was the method, and the copy in TCRdb shows in-frame clones only, minus some. The V and J calls and clone size come from that table; D and trimming were worked out from the DNA. The table has about 190,000 clones, approximately 85% seen once.

The V and J genes are TRBV19 and TRBJ2-2; 7 bases are a match to TRBD1. This TCR was sampled from a woman in her sixties or seventies with active or convalescent COVID-19. Sequencing was carried out using peripheral blood. The CDR3 region is CASSSTGKELFF. In DNA, the CDR3 is TGTGCCAGTAGCTCGACAGGGAAGGAGCTGTTTTTT.